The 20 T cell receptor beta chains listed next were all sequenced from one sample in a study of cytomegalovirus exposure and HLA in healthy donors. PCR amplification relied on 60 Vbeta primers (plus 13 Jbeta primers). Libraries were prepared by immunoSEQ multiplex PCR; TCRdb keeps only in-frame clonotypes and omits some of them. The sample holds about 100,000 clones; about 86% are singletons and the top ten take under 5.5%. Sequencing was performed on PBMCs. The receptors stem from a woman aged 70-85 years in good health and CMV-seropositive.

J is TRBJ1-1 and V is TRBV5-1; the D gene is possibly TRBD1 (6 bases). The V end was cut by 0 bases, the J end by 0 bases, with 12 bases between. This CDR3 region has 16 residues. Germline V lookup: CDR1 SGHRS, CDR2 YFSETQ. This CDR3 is CASSLATGQMNTEAFF. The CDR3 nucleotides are TGCGCCAGCAGCTTGGCGACAGGACAAATGAACACTGAAGCTTTCTTT.

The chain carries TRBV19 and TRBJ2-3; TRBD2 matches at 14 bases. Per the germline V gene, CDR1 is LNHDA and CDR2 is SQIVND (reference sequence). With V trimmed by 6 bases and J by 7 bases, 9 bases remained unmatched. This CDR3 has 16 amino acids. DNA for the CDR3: TGTGCCAGTAGCCCGAAGACTAGCGGGAGGGCAAATACGCAGTATTTT. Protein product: CASSPKTSGRANTQYF.

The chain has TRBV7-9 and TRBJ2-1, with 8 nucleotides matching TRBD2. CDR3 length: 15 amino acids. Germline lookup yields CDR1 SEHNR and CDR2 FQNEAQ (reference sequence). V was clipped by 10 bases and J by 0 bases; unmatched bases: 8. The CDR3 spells CAISVSGSSYNEQFF. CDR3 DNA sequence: TGTGCCATTAGCGTAAGCGGGAGCTCCTACAATGAGCAGTTCTTC.

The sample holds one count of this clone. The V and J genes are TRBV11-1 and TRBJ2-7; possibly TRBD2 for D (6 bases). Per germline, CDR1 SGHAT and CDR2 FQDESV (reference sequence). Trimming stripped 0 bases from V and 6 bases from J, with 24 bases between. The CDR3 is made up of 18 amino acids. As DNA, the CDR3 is TGTGCCAGCAGCTTAGCCCCCTTTGGTAGCGGAGGAGGGATCGAGCAGTACTTC. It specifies CASSLAPFGSGGGIEQYF.

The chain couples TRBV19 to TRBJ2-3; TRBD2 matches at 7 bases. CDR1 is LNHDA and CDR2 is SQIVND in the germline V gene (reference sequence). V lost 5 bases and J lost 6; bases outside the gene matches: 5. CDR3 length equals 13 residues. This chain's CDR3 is CASSLPGGDTQYF. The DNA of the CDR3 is TGTGCCAGTAGTCTACCCGGGGGGGATACGCAGTATTTT.

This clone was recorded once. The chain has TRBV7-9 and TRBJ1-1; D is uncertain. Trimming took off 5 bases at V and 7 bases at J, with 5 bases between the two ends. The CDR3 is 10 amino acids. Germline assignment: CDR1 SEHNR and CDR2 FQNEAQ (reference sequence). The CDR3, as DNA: TGTGCCAGCAGCACCTATGAAGCTTTCTTT. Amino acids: CASSTYEAFF. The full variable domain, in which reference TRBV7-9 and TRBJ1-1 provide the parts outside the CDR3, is DTGVSQNPRHKITKRGQNVTFRCDPISEHNRLYWYRQTLGQGPEFLTYFQNEAQLEKSRLLSDRFSAERPKGSFSTLEIQRTEQGDSAMYLCASSTYEAFFGQGTRLTVV.

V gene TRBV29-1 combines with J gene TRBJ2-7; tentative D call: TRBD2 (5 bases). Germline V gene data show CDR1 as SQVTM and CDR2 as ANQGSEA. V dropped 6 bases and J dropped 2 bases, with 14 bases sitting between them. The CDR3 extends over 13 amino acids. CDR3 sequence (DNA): TGCAGCGTCTCAGAGGGTTTACCCTACGAGCAGTACTTC. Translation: CSVSEGLPYEQYF.

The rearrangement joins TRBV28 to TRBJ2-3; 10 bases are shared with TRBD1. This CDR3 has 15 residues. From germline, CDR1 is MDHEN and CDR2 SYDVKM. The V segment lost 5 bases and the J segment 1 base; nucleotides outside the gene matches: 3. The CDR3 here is CASSVGTGGTDTQYF. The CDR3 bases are TGTGCCAGCAGTGTAGGGACAGGGGGCACAGATACGCAGTATTTT. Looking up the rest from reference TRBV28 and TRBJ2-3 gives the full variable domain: DVKVTQSSRYLVKRTGEKVFLECVQDMDHENMFWYRQDPGLGLRLIYFSYDVKMKEKGDIPEGYSVSREKKERFSLILESASTNQTSMYLCASSVGTGGTDTQYFGPGTRLTVL.

CDR3 in DNA: TGTGCCAGCAGCTTAGCCGACAGTCACTATGGCTACACCTTC. Protein sequence: CASSLADSHYGYTF. The rearrangement joins TRBV7-9 to TRBJ1-2, with TRBD1 as a possible D gene (5 bases). This CDR3 has 14 amino acids. CDR1 SEHNR and CDR2 FQNEAQ come from the germline V gene (reference sequence). The V gene lost 0 bases and the J gene lost 3 bases, with 8 bases spanning the gap.

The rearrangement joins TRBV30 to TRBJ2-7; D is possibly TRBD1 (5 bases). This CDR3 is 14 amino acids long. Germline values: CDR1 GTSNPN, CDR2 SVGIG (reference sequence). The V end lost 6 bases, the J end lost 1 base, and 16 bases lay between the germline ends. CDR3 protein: CACTYRPLSYEQYF. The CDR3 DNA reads TGTGCCTGTACCTACAGGCCCTTATCCTACGAGCAGTACTTC. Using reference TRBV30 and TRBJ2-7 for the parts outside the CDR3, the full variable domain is SQTIHQWPATLVQPVGSPLSLECTVEGTSNPNLYWYRQAAGRGLQLLFYSVGIGQISSEVPQNLSASRPQDRQFILSSKKLLLSDSGFYLCACTYRPLSYEQYFGPGTRLTVT.

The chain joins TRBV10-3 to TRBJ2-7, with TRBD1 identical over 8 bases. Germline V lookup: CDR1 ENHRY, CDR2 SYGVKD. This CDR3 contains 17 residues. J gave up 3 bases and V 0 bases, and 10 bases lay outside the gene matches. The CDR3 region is CAISESGTGGPFYEQYF. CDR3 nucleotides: TGTGCCATCAGTGAGTCGGGGACAGGTGGACCTTTCTACGAGCAGTACTTC.

The CDR3 protein is CASSSPPRSGSVREQYF. Here the CDR3 DNA reads TGTGCCAGCAGTTCCCCCCCTAGGAGCGGGAGTGTTAGAGAGCAGTACTTC. The V and J genes are TRBV27 and TRBJ2-7; TRBD2 matches 8 bases. CDR3 length: 17 residues. CDR1 and CDR2 (germline): MNHEY, SMNVEV (reference sequence). After removal of 4 bases from V and 7 bases from J, the junction contained 18 bases not matched to a gene.

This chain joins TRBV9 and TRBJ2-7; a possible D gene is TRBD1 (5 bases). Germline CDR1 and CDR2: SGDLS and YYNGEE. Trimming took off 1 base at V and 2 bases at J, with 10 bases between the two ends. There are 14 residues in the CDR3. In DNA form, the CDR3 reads TGTGCCAGCAGCGTAAGCAGGGTCCCCTACGAGCAGTACTTC. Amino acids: CASSVSRVPYEQYF.

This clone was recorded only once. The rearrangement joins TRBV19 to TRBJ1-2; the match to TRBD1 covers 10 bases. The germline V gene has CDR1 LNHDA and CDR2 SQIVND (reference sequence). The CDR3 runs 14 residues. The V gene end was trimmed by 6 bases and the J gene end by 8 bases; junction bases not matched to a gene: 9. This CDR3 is CASSSTGGVRGYTF. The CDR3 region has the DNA TGTGCCAGTAGCTCGACAGGGGGCGTCCGCGGCTACACCTTC.

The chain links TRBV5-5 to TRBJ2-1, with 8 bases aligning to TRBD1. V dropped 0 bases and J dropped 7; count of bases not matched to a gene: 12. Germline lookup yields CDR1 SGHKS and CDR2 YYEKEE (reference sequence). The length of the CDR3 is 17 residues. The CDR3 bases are TGTGCCAGCAGCTTGGGTGGATCCAGGGGGCTGGAAAATGAGCAGTTCTTC. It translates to CASSLGGSRGLENEQFF.

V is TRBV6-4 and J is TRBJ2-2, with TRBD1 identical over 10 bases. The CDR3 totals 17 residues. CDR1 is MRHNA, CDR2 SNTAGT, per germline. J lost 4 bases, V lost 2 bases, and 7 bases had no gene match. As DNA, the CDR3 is TGTGCCAGCAGTGACCGGGTCCGGGACAGGGGCACCGGGGAGCTGTTTTTT. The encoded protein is CASSDRVRDRGTGELFF.

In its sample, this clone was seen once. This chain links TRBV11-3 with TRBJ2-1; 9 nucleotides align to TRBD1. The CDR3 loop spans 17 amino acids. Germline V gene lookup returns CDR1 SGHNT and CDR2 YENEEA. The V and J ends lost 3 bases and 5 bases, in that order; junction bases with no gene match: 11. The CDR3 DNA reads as TGTGCCAGCAGCTTCTCATTGGGACAGGGACCTAACAATGAGCAGTTCTTC. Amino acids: CASSFSLGQGPNNEQFF.

The CDR3, as DNA: TGTGCCAGCAGCTCGGGACTAGCGGGAGGGGCTGGGGCCAACGTCCTGACTTTC. As protein: CASSSGLAGGAGANVLTF. The chain has TRBV11-3 and TRBJ2-6; the match to TRBD2 covers 16 bases. Trimming at V came to 4 bases and at J to 2 bases, leaving 2 bases not matched to a gene. Germline V gene data show CDR1 as SGHNT and CDR2 as YENEEA. The CDR3 is 18 amino acids.

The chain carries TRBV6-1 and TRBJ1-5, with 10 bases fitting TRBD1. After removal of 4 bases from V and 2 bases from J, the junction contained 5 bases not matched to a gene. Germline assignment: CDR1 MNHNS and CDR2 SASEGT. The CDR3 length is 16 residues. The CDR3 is CASSATGGRGNQPQHF. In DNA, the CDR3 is TGTGCCAGCAGTGCGACAGGGGGCCGGGGCAATCAGCCCCAGCATTTT.

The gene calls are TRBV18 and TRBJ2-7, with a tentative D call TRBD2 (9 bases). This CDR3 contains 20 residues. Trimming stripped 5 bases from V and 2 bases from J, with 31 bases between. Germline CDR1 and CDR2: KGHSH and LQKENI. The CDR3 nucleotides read TGTGCCAGCTCATTCACAGGGGGTGCCCTACTAGCGGGTCCAACCTACGAGCAGTACTTC. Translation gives CASSFTGGALLAGPTYEQYF.